The clone carrying this TCR beta chain has a handful of counts. Its antigen is unidentified. This sample was taken from a study of regulatory T cells in long-lasting Graves disease. Study background: Disease was considered persistent Graves' disease after over 5 years of antithyroid drugs (with positive TSH receptor antibodies).

The CDR3 covers 16 residues. V lost 3 bases, J lost 2 bases, and 16 bases lay in between. Germline lookup yields CDR1 LNHDA and CDR2 SQIVND (reference sequence). Notes on the study in general: Patients with persistent Graves' had lower TCR diversity than newly diagnosed patients.

Time point in this sample: persistent/refractory GD, antithyroid drugs over 5 years with positive TRAb. From RNA extracted from PBMCs, the TCR library was made. Building the TCR beta libraries relied on iRepertoire HTBI primers, and CDR3 regions underwent Arm-PCR. TCRdb fed the multiplex PCR reads into MiXCR, producing one record per CDR3 protein. This table has 600,000 to 850,000 distinct CDR3 sequences, approximately 31% appearing once. This receptor was obtained from a female donor with Graves disease. This specimen was peripheral blood mononuclear cells (PBMCs), taken when the disease was refractory, from a patient treated with antithyroid drugs. The V gene is TRBV19, the J gene TRBJ2-5; a weak D match, TRBD1 (5 bases). The CDR3 protein is CASSINPGLGQETQYF. CDR3 coding DNA: TGTGCCAGTAGTATCAACCCAGGGCTGGGGCAAGAGACCCAGTACTTC.